The 20 T cell receptor beta chains listed next were all sequenced from one sample in a study of breast tumors, draining lymph nodes, adjacent tissues. TCRdb independently ran MiXCR on the multiplex PCR reads; one entry per CDR3 protein. This table holds 85,000 to 120,000 distinct CDR3 sequences, about 29% found once. Samples came from axillary lymph nodes draining the breast cancer. The sample comprised axillary lymph node tissue. Receptors originate from a female donor with breast cancer. Some clones in this sample may be carry-over from other donors' samples.

The sample holds many counts of this clonotype. A read error may account for a junction end that differs from germline. The rearrangement joins TRBV18 to TRBJ2-7; a weak D match, TRBD1 (7 bases). The CDR3 sequence is 15 residues long. The germline gives CDR1 KGHSH, CDR2 LQKENI. The CDR3 DNA reads as TGTGCCACCTCAGGGGCGGGACAGAACTCCTACGAGCAGTACTTC. Residues: CATSGAGQNSYEQYF.

Many counts were recorded for this clonotype. The chain employs TRBV5-1 and TRBJ2-7, with 12 bases aligning to TRBD2. The CDR3 sequence is 16 residues long. Per the germline V gene, CDR1 is SGHRS and CDR2 is YFSETQ. V gave up 0 bases and J gave up 1 base; unmatched junction bases: 2. DNA of the CDR3: TGCGCCAGCAGCTTGGGACTAGCGGGAGTATCCTACGAGCAGTACTTC. This gives the protein CASSLGLAGVSYEQYF.

This clonotype was counted at least ten times. This may stem from a read error, because a much larger clone lies one nucleotide away. Since the CDR3 does not end with the conserved phenylalanine or tryptophan, this likely comes from a read error. The chain employs TRBV7-9 and TRBJ2-5, with D maybe TRBD2 (7 bases). This CDR3 comprises 14 residues. V dropped 4 bases and J dropped 2 bases, with 11 bases sitting between them. Per germline, CDR1 SEHNR and CDR2 FQNEAQ (reference sequence). The CDR3 loop is CASSWGRGQETQYL. The CDR3 bases are TGTGCCAGCAGCTGGGGGAGGGGGCAAGAGACCCAGTACCTC.

Relative to its sample, this clonotype is medium-sized. The chain recombines TRBV29-1 with TRBJ1-2; maybe TRBD1 (5 bases). Germline lookup yields CDR1 SQVTM and CDR2 ANQGSEA. Trimming left V 2 bases short and J 4 bases short, with 14 bases between. This CDR3 contains 14 residues. The CDR3 here is CSVESTGQGYGYTF. The CDR3 DNA reads TGCAGCGTTGAAAGTACCGGCCAGGGCTATGGCTACACCTTC.

This clonotype occurred many times. CDR3 protein: CASSYLGMNTGELFF. The CDR3 DNA reads TGTGCCAGCAGTTACCTGGGGATGAACACCGGGGAGCTGTTTTTT. The chain carries TRBV6-5 and TRBJ2-2, with D unclear. The CDR3 has 15 amino acids. The V end was cut by 2 bases, the J end by 1 base, with 8 bases between. The V gene's germline CDR1 is MNHEY and CDR2 SVGAGI.

This clonotype was detected many times. The CDR3 coding sequence is TGTGCCAGCAGCTTAAGCGGACTAGCGTATAATGAGCAGTTCTTC. This gives the protein CASSLSGLAYNEQFF. The chain joins TRBV7-3 to TRBJ2-1; TRBD2 matches 9 bases. Germline V gives CDR1 SGHTA, CDR2 FQGTGA. V lost 1 base to trimming and J lost 7 bases; unmatched junction nucleotides: 5. This CDR3 is 15 amino acids long. Full variable domain (outside the CDR3, taken from reference TRBV7-3 and TRBJ2-1): GAGVSQTPSNKVTEKGKYVELRCDPISGHTALYWYRQSLGQGPEFLIYFQGTGAADDSGLPNDRFFAVRPEGSVSTLKIQRTERGDSAVYLCASSLSGLAYNEQFFGPGTRLTVL.

Only one count was recorded for this clonotype. The chain combines TRBV7-3 with TRBJ1-2, with TRBD1 identical over 8 bases. Germline V lookup: CDR1 SGHTA, CDR2 FQGTGA. The CDR3 loop spans 16 amino acids. V gave up 0 bases and J gave up 2 bases; unmatched junction bases: 5. CDR3 amino acids: CASSLTGGDRNYGYTF. Here the CDR3 DNA reads TGTGCCAGCAGCTTAACGGGGGGGGACAGGAACTATGGCTACACCTTC.

Many counts were recorded for this clonotype. The chain carries TRBV6-5 and TRBJ2-7; D is possibly TRBD2 (6 bases). Germline lookup yields CDR1 MNHEY and CDR2 SVGAGI. Trimming took 6 bases from V and 3 from J, leaving 15 bases between them. This CDR3 spans 14 amino acids. The DNA of the CDR3 is TGTGCCAGCAGAGAAGGCGGGGTACTCTACGAGCAGTACTTC. Its translation is CASREGGVLYEQYF.

Ten or more counts support this clonotype. This chain links TRBV18 with TRBJ2-2, with TRBD2 as a possible D gene (5 bases). Looked up from germline, CDR1 is KGHSH and CDR2 is LQKENI. The CDR3 has 16 residues. V was shortened by 3 bases and J by 5 bases, with 16 bases between the two germline ends. CDR3 coding DNA: TGTGCCAGCTCACCTACAGTCGGGCCGGGGACCGGGGAGCTGTTTTTT. It codes for CASSPTVGPGTGELFF. The whole variable domain, remainder taken from reference TRBV18 and TRBJ2-2, is NAGVMQNPRHLVRRRGQEARLRCSPMKGHSHVYWYRQLPEEGLKFMVYLQKENIIDESGMPKERFSAEFPKEGPSILRIQQVVRGDSAAYFCASSPTVGPGTGELFFGEGSRLTVL.

Notes on this clonotype: Relative to the germline gene, one junction end is altered; a read error may explain this. The J gene is TRBJ2-5, the V gene TRBV5-8, with TRBD1 matching 9 bases. Looked up from germline, CDR1 is SGHTS and CDR2 is YDEGEE. The CDR3 has 14 residues. The CDR3: CASSLGTGEETQCF. DNA of the CDR3: TGTGCCAGCAGCTTGGGGACAGGGGAAGAGACCCAGTGCTTC.

This clonotype occurred many times. The rearrangement links TRBV5-1 to TRBJ2-1; a possible D gene is TRBD2 (6 bases). Trimming removed 8 bases from V and 8 bases from J, with 20 bases in between. The CDR3 extends over 14 amino acids. The germline gives CDR1 SGHRS, CDR2 YFSETQ. The chain's CDR3 is CASGGALSSDEQFF. The CDR3 nucleotides read TGCGCCAGTGGAGGGGCTCTATCCTCCGATGAGCAGTTCTTC.

This clonotype was recorded a few times. The chain joins TRBV19 to TRBJ1-1; D is unclear. CDR1 is LNHDA, CDR2 SQIVND, per germline (reference sequence). CDR3 length: 13 amino acids. V lost 2 bases, J lost 0 bases, and 4 bases lay in between. The CDR3 DNA is TGTGCCAGTAGTATAATACTGAACACTGAAGCTTTCTTT. Translated, it gives CASSIILNTEAFF.

This clonotype was recorded many times. A much larger clone lies one base from this, so it may be a read error. This rearrangement joins TRBV9 to TRBJ1-2; D is uncertain. The CDR3 is made up of 15 amino acids. Germline V gene lookup returns CDR1 SGDLS and CDR2 YYNGEE. The CDR3 spells CASSGSALANYGSTF. The CDR3 bases are TGTGCCAGCAGCGGAAGTGCGTTAGCTAACTATGGCTCCACCTTC.

Details on this clonotype: This may be a read error: a much more frequent sequence differs by one nucleotide. This chain joins TRBV7-9 and TRBJ1-2; D is perhaps TRBD1 (6 bases). CDR1 and CDR2 from the germline V gene are SEHNR and FQNEAQ (reference sequence). The length of the CDR3 is 15 residues. The chain's CDR3 is CACSLAVGADYGYPF. The CDR3 coding sequence is TGTGCCTGCAGCTTAGCGGTGGGGGCTGACTATGGCTACCCCTTC.

This clonotype was picked up many times. The chain couples TRBV19 to TRBJ2-2; tentatively, D is TRBD2 (7 bases). V shed 4 bases and J shed 6 bases, with 27 bases lying between them. Per the germline V gene, CDR1 is LNHDA and CDR2 is SQIVND (reference sequence). This CDR3 comprises 19 residues. The CDR3 nucleotides are TGTGCCAGTAGTAGCGGGGGACAATGGGTCCACCCGATGGCCGGGGAGCTGTTTTTT. Translated, it gives CASSSGGQWVHPMAGELFF. The whole variable domain, filled in from reference TRBV19 and TRBJ2-2, reads DGGITQSPKYLFRKEGQNVTLSCEQNLNHDAMYWYRQDPGQGLRLIYYSQIVNDFQKGDIAEGYSVSREKKESFPLTVTSAQKNPTAFYLCASSSGGQWVHPMAGELFFGEGSRLTVL.

This clonotype has just a few counts. V is TRBV6-6 and J is TRBJ1-1; D perhaps matches TRBD1 (5 bases). The CDR3 extends over 14 amino acids. The V and J ends lost 5 bases and 5 bases respectively, with 15 bases between them. Germline-derived CDR1 and CDR2 are MNHNY and SVGAGI (reference sequence). The CDR3 spells CASSPWAGRTEAFF. CDR3 bases: TGTGCCAGCAGTCCCTGGGCAGGGAGGACTGAAGCTTTCTTT.

The CDR3 DNA sequence: TGTGCCAGTAGTATGGGGTTATCCTATCAGCCCCAGCATTTT. This encodes CASSMGLSYQPQHF. The rearrangement uses TRBV19 and TRBJ1-5; no firm D call. Germline V CDR1 and CDR2: LNHDA, SQIVND (reference sequence). The CDR3 is 14 residues long. V shed 3 bases and J shed 5 bases, with 11 bases lying between them.

This clonotype appeared many times. The genes are TRBV7-2 and TRBJ2-3, with D perhaps being TRBD1 or TRBD2 (5 bases each). Trimming removed 5 bases at V and 4 bases at J, with 13 bases between. CDR3 size: 14 residues. CDR1 and CDR2 from the germline V gene are SGHTA and FQGNSA. CDR3 amino acids: CASSPTGLPDTQYF. Written as DNA, the CDR3 is TGTGCCAGCAGCCCCACGGGGCTCCCAGATACGCAGTATTTT.

This clonotype has ten or more counts. The J gene is TRBJ2-5, the V gene TRBV20-1; no clear D gene. From germline, CDR1 is DFQATT and CDR2 SNEGSKA (reference sequence). The CDR3 covers 10 residues. Trimming took 6 bases from V and 2 from J, leaving 4 bases between them. The CDR3 DNA follows: TGCAGTGCGGCGCAAGAGACCCAGTACTTC. This codes for CSAAQETQYF.

In its sample, this clonotype was seen many times. The genes are TRBV7-2 and TRBJ2-7; the D gene could be TRBD1 or TRBD2 (5 bases each). CDR3 size: 11 residues. The V end was cut by 4 bases, the J end by 8 bases, with 9 bases between. Germline assignment: CDR1 SGHTA and CDR2 FQGNSA. The CDR3 DNA reads TGTGCCAGCAGCTCCTCGGGACAGCAGTACTTC. Translation gives CASSSSGQQYF.